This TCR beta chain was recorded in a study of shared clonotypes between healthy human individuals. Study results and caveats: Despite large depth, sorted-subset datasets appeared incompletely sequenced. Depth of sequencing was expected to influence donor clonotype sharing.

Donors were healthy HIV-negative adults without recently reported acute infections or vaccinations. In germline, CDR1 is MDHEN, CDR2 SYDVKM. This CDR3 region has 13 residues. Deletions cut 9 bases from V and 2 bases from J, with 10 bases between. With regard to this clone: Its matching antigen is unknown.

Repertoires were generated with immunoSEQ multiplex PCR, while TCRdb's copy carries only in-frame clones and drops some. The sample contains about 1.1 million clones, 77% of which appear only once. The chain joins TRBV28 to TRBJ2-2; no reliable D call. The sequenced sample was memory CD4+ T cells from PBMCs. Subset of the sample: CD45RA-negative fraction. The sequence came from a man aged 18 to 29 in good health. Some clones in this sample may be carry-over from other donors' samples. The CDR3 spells CASVRHNTGELFF. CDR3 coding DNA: TGTGCCAGTGTTAGGCATAACACCGGGGAGCTGTTTTTT.